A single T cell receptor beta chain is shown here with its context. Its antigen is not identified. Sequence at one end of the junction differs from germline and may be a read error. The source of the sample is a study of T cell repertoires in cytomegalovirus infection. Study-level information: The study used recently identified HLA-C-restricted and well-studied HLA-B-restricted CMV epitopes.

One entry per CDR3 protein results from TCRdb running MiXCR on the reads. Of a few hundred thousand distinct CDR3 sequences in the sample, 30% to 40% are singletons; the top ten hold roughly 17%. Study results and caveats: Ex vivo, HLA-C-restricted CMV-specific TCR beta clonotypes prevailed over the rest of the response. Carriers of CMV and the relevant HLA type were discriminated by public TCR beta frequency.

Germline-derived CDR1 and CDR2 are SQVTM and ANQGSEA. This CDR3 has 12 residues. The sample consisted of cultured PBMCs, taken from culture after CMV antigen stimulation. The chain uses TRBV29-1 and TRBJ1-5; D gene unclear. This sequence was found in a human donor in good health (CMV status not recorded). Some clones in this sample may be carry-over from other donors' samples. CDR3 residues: CSVKDSNQPQHF. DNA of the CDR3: TGCAGCGTTAAAGACAGCAATCAGCCCCAGCATTTT.